This note documents a single TCR beta chain sequence. Original handling: Nucleated cell counts were estimated from reference gene primer amplification. Generated by immunoSEQ multiplex PCR, the TCRdb table keeps only in-frame clones and is missing some. V, J and clone size reflect that table, while D and trimming were determined from the DNA. Of 40,000 to 55,000 clones in the sample, roughly 90% were seen once. The data derive from a study of blood T cell repertoires in COVID-19. In the study overall: Sites across the United States, Italy and Spain contributed samples from acute and convalescent COVID-19. Nucleic acid was either cDNA or gDNA, and it came from T cells, B-cell-depleted T cells, or PBMCs.

Germline V gene lookup returns CDR1 SGHRS and CDR2 YFSETQ. V gave up 0 bases and J gave up 3 bases, with 14 bases separating them. The CDR3 has 16 residues. Sequenced sample: peripheral blood. V usage is TRBV5-1 and J usage is TRBJ2-3, with D possibly being TRBD2 (6 bases). The TCR originated in a human donor in a cohort sampled during active COVID-19. DNA for the CDR3: TGCGCCAGCAGCTTGGAGGGCAGGGCGGGGACAGATACGCAGTATTTT. Translation gives CASSLEGRAGTDTQYF.